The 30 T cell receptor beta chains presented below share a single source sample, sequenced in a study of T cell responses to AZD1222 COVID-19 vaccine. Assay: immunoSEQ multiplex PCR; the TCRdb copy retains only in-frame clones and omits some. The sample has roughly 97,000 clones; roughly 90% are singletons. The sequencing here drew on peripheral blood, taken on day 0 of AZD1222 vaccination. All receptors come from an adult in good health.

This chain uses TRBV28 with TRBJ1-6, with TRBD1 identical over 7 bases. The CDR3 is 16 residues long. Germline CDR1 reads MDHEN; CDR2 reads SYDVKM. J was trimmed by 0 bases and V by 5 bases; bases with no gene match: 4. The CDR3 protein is CASSTGAGSYNSPLHF. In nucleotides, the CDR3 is TGTGCCAGCAGTACAGGGGCCGGCTCCTATAATTCACCCCTCCACTTT.

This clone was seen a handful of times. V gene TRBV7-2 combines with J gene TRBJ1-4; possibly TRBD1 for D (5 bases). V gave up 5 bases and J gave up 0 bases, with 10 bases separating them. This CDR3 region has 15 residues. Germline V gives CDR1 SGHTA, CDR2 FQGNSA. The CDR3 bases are TGTGCCAGCAGCCCGACAGCTACAACTAATGAAAAACTGTTTTTT. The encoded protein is CASSPTATTNEKLFF.

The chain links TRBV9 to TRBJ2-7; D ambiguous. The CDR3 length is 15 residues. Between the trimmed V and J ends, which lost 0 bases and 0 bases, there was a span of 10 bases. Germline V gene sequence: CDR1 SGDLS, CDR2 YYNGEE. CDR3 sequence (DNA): TGTGCCAGCAGCGTAGGCATAGGCATCTCCTACGAGCAGTACTTC. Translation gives CASSVGIGISYEQYF.

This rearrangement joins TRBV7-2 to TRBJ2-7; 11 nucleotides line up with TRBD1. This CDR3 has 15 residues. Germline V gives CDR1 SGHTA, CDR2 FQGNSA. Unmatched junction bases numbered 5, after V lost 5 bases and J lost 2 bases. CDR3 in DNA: TGTGCCAGCAGCATCGGACAGGGGGCTCCCTACGAGCAGTACTTC. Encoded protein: CASSIGQGAPYEQYF.

The CDR3 DNA follows: TGTGCCAGCAGCTTCGGCAGGGACATTCAGTACTTC. It yields the protein CASSFGRDIQYF. The chain employs TRBV11-2 and TRBJ2-4, with D maybe TRBD1 (5 bases). Germline V gene sequence: CDR1 SGHAT, CDR2 FQNNGV. The length of the CDR3 is 12 residues. V dropped 3 bases and J dropped 8 bases, with 8 bases sitting between them. Filled out from reference TRBV11-2 and TRBJ2-4, the complete variable domain reads EAGVAQSPRYKIIEKRQSVAFWCNPISGHATLYWYQQILGQGPKLLIQFQNNGVVDDSQLPKDRFSAERLKGVDSTLKIQPAKLEDSAVYLCASSFGRDIQYFGAGTRLSVL.

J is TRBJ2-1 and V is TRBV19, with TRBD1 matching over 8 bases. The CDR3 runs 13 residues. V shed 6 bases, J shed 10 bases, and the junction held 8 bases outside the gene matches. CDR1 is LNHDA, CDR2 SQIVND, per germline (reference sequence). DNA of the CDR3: TGTGCCAGTAGACCAACAGGGGGTGGGGAGCAGTTCTTC. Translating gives CASRPTGGGEQFF.

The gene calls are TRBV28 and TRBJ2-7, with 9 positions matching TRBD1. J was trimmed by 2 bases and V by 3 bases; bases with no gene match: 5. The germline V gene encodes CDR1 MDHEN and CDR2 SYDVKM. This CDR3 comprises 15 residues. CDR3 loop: CASSFAGTGPYEQYF. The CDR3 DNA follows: TGTGCCAGCAGTTTCGCCGGGACAGGGCCCTACGAGCAGTACTTC.

The CDR3 bases are TGTGCCAGCAGTCCGGACTCCAGCTCTGGAAACACCATATATTTT. Protein product: CASSPDSSSGNTIYF. This chain links TRBV28 with TRBJ1-3; D is unresolved. The germline V gene has CDR1 MDHEN and CDR2 SYDVKM. CDR3 size: 15 residues. V was clipped by 5 bases and J by 0 bases, with 11 bases between them.

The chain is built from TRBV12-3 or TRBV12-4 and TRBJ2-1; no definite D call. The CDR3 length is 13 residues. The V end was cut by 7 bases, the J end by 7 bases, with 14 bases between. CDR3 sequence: CASTPFHTNEQFF. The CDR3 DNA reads TGTGCCAGCACCCCTTTTCACACGAATGAGCAGTTCTTC.

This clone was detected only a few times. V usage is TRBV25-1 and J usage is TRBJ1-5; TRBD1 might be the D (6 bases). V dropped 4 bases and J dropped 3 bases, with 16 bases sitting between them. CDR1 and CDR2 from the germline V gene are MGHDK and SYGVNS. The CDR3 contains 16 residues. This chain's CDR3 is CASSASRGGLNQPQHF. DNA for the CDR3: TGTGCCAGCAGTGCGTCCCGTGGGGGGCTCAATCAGCCCCAGCATTTT.

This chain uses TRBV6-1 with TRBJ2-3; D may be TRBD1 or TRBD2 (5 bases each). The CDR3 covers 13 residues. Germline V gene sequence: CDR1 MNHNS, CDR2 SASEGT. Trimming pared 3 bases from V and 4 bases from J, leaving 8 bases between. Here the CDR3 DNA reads TGTGCCAGCAGTGACCAGGGACCAGATACGCAGTATTTT. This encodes CASSDQGPDTQYF.

The chain's CDR3 is CASEGQGSRAFF. CDR3 coding DNA: TGTGCCAGCGAAGGACAGGGCTCGAGAGCTTTCTTT. V usage is TRBV6-6 and J usage is TRBJ1-1; 8 bases are a match to TRBD1. The CDR3 has 12 residues. The V gene end was trimmed by 8 bases and the J gene end by 10 bases; junction bases not matched to a gene: 9. Germline CDR1 reads MNHNY; CDR2 reads SVGAGI (reference sequence).

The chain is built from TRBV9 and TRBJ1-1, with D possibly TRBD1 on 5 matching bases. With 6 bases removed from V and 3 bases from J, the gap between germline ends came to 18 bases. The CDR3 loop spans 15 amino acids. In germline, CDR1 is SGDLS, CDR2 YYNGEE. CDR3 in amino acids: CASTVILRGDTEAFF. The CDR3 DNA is TGTGCCAGCACCGTCATATTGCGGGGGGACACTGAAGCTTTCTTT.

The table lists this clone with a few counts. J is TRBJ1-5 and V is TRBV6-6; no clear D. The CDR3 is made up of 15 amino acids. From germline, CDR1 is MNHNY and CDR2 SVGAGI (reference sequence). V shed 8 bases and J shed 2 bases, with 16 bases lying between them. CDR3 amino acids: CASRTVRGGNQPQHF. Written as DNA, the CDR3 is TGTGCCAGCCGTACTGTCCGGGGTGGCAATCAGCCCCAGCATTTT.

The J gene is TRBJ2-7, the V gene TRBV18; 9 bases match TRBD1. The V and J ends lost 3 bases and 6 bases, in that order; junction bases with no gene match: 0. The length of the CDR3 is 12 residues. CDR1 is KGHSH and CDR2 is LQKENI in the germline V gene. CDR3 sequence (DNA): TGTGCCAGCTCACCGGGACAGGGCGAGCAGTACTTC. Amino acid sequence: CASSPGQGEQYF.

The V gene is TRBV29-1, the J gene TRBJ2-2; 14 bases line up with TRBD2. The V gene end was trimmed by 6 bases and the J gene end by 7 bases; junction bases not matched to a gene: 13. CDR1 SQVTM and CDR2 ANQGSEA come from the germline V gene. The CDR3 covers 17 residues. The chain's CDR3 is CSVNLGLAGELYGELFF. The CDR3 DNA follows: TGCAGCGTCAACCTGGGACTAGCGGGAGAACTTTACGGGGAGCTGTTTTTT.

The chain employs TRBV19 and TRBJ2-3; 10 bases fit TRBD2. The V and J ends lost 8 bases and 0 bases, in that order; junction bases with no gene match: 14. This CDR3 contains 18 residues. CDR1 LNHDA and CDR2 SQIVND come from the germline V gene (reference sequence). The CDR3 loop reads CASSKAGTSASSTDTQYF. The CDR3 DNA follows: TGTGCCAGTTCCAAAGCCGGGACTAGCGCTTCTAGCACAGATACGCAGTATTTT.

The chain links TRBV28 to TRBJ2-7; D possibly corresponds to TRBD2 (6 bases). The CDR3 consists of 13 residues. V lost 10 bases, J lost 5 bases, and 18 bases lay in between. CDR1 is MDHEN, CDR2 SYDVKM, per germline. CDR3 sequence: CATEMGGRDEQYF. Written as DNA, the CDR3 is TGTGCCACCGAAATGGGGGGTAGAGACGAGCAGTACTTC.

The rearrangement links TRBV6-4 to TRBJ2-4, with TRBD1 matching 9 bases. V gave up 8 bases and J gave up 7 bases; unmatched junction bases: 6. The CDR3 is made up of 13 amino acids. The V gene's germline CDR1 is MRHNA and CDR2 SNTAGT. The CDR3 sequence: CASSTGGGNIQYF. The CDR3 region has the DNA TGTGCCAGCTCGACAGGGGGAGGGAACATTCAGTACTTC.

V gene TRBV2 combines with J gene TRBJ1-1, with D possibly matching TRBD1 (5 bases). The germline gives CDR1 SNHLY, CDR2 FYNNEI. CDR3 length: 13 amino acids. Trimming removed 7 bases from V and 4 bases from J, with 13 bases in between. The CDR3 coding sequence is TGTGCCAGCACTCAAGAGGGGTCCACTGAAGCTTTCTTT. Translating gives CASTQEGSTEAFF.

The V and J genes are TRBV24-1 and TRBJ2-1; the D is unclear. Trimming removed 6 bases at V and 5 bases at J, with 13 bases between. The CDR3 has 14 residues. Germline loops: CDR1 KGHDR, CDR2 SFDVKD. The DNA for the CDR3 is TGTGCCACCAGTACGTACGACCCCAACAATGAGCAGTTCTTC. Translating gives CATSTYDPNNEQFF.

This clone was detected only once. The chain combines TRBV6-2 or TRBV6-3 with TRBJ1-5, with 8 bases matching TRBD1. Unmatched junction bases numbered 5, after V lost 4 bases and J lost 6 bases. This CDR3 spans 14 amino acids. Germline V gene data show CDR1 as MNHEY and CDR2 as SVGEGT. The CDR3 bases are TGTGCCAGCAGTTCACAGGGGGGAAGTCAGCCCCAGCATTTT. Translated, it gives CASSSQGGSQPQHF.

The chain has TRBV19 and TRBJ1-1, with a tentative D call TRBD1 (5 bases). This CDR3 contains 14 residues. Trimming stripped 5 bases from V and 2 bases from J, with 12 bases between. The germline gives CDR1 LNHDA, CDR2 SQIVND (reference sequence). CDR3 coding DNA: TGTGCCAGTAGTTGGGAGGGGCGTAACACTGAAGCTTTCTTT. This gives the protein CASSWEGRNTEAFF.

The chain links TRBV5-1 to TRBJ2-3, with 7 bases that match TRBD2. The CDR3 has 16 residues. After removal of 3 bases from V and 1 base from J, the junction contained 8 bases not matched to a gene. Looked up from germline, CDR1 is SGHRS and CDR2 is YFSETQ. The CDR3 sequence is CASSYSGTPRTDTQYF. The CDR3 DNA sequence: TGCGCCAGCAGCTACAGCGGGACTCCCCGCACAGATACGCAGTATTTT.

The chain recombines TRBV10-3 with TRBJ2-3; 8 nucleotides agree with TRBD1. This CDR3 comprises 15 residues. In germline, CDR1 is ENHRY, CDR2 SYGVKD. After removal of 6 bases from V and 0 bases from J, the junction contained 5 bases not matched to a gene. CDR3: CAIREGQESTDTQYF. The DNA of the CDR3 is TGTGCCATCAGGGAGGGACAGGAAAGCACAGATACGCAGTATTTT.

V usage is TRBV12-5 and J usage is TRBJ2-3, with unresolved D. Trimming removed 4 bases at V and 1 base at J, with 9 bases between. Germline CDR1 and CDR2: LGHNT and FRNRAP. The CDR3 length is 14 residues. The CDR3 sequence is CASGSTDRTDTQYF. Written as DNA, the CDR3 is TGTGCTAGTGGTTCGACGGACCGCACAGATACGCAGTATTTT.

The CDR3 region has the DNA TGTGCCAGCAGCCAAGATACGGCAGGTCCCTTCTCGGGGGAGACCCAGTACTTC. The encoded protein is CASSQDTAGPFSGETQYF. This sequence joins TRBV3-1 (or the pseudogene TRBV3-2) and TRBJ2-5; D might be TRBD2 (5 bases). The CDR3 extends over 18 amino acids. V shed 0 bases and J shed 5 bases, with 22 bases lying between them. The germline V gene has CDR1 LGHDT and CDR2 YNNKEL (reference sequence).

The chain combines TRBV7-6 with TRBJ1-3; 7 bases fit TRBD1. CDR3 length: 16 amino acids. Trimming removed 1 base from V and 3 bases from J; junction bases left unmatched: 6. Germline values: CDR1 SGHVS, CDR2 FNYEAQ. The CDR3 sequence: CASSLERGLVGNTIYF. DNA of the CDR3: TGTGCCAGCAGCTTAGAAAGGGGGCTTGTTGGAAACACCATATATTTT.

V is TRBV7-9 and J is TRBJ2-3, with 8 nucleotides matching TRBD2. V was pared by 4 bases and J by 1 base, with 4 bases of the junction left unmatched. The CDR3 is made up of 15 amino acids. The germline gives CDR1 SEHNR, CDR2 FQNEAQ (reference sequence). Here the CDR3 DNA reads TGTGCCAGCAGCTCCGGACTAGCTGGCACAGATACGCAGTATTTT. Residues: CASSSGLAGTDTQYF.

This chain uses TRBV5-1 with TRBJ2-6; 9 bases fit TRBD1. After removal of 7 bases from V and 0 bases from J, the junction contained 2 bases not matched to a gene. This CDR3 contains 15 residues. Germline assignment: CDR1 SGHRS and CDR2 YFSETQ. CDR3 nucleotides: TGCGCCAGCGGACAGGGGAACTCTGGGGCCAACGTCCTGACTTTC. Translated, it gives CASGQGNSGANVLTF. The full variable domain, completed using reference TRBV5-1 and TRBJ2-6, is KAGVTQTPRYLIKTRGQQVTLSCSPISGHRSVSWYQQTPGQGLQFLFEYFSETQRNKGNFPGRFSGRQFSNSRSEMNVSTLELGDSALYLCASGQGNSGANVLTFGAGSRLTVL.